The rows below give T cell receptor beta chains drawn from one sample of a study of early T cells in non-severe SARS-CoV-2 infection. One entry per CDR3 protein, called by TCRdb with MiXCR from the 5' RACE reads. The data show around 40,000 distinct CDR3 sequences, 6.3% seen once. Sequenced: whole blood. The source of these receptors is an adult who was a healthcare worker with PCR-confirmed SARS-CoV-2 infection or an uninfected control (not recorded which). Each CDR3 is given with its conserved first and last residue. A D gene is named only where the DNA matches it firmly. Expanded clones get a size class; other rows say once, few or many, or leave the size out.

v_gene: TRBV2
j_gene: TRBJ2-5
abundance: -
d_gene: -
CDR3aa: CASSDVGATRETQYF
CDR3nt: TGTGCCAGCAGTGACGTGGGAGCCACGAGGGAGACCCAGTACTTC

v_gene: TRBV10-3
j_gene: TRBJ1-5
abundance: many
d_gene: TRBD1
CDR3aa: CAISETDRSNQPQHF
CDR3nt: TGTGCCATCAGTGAGACGGACAGGAGCAATCAGCCCCAGCATTTT

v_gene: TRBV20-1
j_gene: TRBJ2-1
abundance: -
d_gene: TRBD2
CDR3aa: CSARLRSSGYNEQFF
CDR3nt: TGCAGTGCTAGACTTCGTTCTAGCGGCTACAATGAGCAGTTCTTC

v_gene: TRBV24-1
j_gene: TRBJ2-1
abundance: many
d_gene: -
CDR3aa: CATSDRTPEVGNEQFF
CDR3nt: TGTGCCACCAGTGATCGGACCCCAGAGGTGGGGAATGAGCAGTTCTTC

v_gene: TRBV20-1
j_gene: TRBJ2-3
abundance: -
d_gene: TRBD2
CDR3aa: CSARDGLAGADTQYF
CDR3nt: TGCAGTGCGCGTGACGGACTAGCGGGAGCAGATACGCAGTATTTT

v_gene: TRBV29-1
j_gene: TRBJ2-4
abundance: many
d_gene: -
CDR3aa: CSVKDGLAKNIQYF
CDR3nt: TGCAGCGTGAAGGACGGACTAGCCAAAAACATTCAGTACTTC

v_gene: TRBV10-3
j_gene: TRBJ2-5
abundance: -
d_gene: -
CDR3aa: CAISERTSQETQYF
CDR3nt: TGTGCCATCAGTGAGCGGACAAGCCAAGAGACCCAGTACTTC

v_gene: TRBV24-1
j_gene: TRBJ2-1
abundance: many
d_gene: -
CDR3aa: CATSDLFPGEQFF
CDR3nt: TGTGCCACCAGTGATTTGTTTCCGGGTGAGCAGTTCTTC

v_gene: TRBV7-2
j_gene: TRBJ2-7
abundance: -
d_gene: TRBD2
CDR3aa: CASSLSPAGGYEQYF
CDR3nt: TGTGCCAGCAGCTTAAGCCCAGCGGGAGGATACGAGCAGTACTTC

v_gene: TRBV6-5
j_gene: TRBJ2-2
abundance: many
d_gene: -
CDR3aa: CASSYSGAHTGELFF
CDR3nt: TGTGCCAGCAGTTACTCGGGAGCACACACCGGGGAGCTGTTTTTT

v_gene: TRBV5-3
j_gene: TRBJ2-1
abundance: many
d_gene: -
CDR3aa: CARSLASSYNEQFF
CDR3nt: TGTGCCAGAAGCTTGGCTAGCTCCTACAATGAGCAGTTCTTC

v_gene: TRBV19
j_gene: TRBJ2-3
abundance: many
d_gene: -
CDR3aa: CASSMRRGGVDTQYF
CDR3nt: TGTGCCAGTAGTATGCGGAGAGGGGGAGTGGATACGCAGTATTTT

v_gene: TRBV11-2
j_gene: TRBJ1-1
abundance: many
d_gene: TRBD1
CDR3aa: CASSPRTGYMNTEAFF
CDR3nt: TGTGCCAGCAGCCCACGGACAGGGTACATGAACACTGAAGCTTTCTTT

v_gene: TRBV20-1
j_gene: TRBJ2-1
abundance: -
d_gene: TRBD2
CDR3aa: CSAPEAGGRFF
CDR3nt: TGCAGTGCCCCTGAAGCGGGGGGGAGGTTCTTC

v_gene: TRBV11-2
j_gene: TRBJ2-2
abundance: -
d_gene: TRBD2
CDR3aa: CASSLVGLAGRATGELFF
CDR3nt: TGTGCCAGCAGCTTAGTCGGACTAGCGGGACGGGCCACCGGGGAGCTGTTTTTT

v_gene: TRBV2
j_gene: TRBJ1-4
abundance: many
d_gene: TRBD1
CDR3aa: CASNRGEATNEKLFF
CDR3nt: TGTGCCAGCAACAGGGGCGAGGCAACTAATGAAAAACTGTTTTTT

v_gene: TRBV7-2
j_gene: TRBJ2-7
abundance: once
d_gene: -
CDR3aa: CASSLQGAPYEQYF
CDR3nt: TGTGCCAGCAGCTTACAAGGGGCCCCCTACGAGCAGTACTTC

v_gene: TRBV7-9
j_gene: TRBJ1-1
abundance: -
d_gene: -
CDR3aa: CASSLRGIYAFF
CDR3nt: TGTGCCAGCAGCTTACGTGGAATTTACGCTTTCTTT

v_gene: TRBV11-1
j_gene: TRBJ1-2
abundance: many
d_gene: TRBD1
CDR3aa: CASSYLDRAHLNYGYTF
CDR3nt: TGTGCCAGCAGTTACCTCGACAGGGCCCACCTTAACTATGGCTACACCTTC

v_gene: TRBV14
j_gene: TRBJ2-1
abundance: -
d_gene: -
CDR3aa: CASSQEAYSGGQFF
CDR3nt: TGTGCCAGCAGCCAAGAGGCCTATTCGGGCGGGCAGTTCTTC

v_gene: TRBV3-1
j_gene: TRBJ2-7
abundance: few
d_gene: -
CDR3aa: CASSAASSYEQYF
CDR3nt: TGTGCCAGCAGCGCGGCCTCCTCCTACGAGCAGTACTTC

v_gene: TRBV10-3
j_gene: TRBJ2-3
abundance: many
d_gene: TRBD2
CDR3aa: CAIRTSGIPDTQYF
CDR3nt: TGTGCCATCCGGACTAGCGGGATTCCAGATACGCAGTATTTT

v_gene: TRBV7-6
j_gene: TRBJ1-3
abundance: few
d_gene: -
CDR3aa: CASSLGQDGRNTIYF
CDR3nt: TGTGCCAGCAGCTTAGGGCAGGACGGGCGAAACACCATATATTTT

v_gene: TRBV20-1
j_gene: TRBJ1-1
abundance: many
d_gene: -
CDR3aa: CSARRGDTEAFF
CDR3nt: TGCAGTGCTAGAAGGGGTGACACTGAAGCTTTCTTT

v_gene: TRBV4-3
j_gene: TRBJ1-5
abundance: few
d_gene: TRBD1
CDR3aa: CASSQDLAGGQPQHF
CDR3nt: TGCGCCAGCAGCCAAGATCTGGCAGGGGGTCAGCCCCAGCATTTT

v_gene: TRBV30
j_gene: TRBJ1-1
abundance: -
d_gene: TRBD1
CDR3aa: CAWSVTGGFQAFF
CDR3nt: TGTGCCTGGAGTGTCACAGGGGGCTTTCAAGCTTTCTTT

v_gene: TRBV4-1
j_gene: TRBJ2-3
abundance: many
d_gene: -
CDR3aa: CASSQSGLETDTQYF
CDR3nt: TGCGCCAGCAGCCAATCCGGGTTGGAGACAGATACGCAGTATTTT

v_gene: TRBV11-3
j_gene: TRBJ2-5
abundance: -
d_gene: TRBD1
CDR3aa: CASSSQGDGQETQYF
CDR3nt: TGTGCCAGCAGCTCACAGGGGGACGGGCAAGAGACCCAGTACTTC

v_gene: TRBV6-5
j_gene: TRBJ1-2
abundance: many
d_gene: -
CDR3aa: CASSYSSGTQPRYTF
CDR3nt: TGTGCCAGCAGTTACTCATCCGGGACACAACCGCGCTACACCTTC

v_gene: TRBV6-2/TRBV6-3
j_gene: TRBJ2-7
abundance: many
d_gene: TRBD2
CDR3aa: CASSSRAGVSEQYF
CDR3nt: TGTGCCAGCAGTTCCAGAGCGGGAGTCTCCGAGCAGTACTTC

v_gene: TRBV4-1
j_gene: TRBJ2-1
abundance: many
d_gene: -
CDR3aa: CASSQSPLRQYEQFF
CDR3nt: TGCGCCAGCAGCCAAAGTCCGCTAAGGCAATATGAGCAGTTCTTC

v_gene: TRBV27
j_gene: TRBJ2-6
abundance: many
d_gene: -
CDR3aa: CASTSSGANVLTF
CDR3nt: TGTGCCAGCACCAGCTCTGGGGCCAACGTCCTGACTTTC

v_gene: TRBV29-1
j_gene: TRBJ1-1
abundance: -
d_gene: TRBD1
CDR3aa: CSVHRGETEAFF
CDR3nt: TGCAGCGTCCACAGGGGTGAGACTGAAGCTTTCTTT

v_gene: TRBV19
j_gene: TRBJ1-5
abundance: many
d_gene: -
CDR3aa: CASSIPLIREGNQPQHF
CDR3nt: TGTGCCAGTAGTATCCCTCTCATCCGAGAAGGGAATCAGCCCCAGCATTTT

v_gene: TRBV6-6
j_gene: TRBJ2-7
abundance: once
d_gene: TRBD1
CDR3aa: CASSYSLQWQGDYEQYF
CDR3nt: TGTGCCAGCAGTTACTCGCTGCAATGGCAGGGGGATTACGAGCAGTACTTC